This T cell receptor beta chain was identified in a study of CD8 T cells in Susac syndrome. Germline loops: CDR1 MNHEY, CDR2 SMNVEV (reference sequence). The CDR3 extends over 13 amino acids. Trimming at V came to 6 bases and at J to 4 bases, leaving 5 bases not matched to a gene. Reverse transcription of about 0.45 to 1 ug RNA used random hexamers. TCRdb called the immunoSEQ multiplex PCR reads again in MiXCR, with one record for every CDR3 protein. The sample lists about 190,000 distinct CDR3 sequences, under 97% occurring once. Sequenced: CD4+ T cells from PBMCs. This rearrangement joins TRBV27 to TRBJ1-2; the match to TRBD1 covers 7 bases. This receptor was obtained from a human donor with Susac syndrome. This CDR3 is CASRRQGSYGYTF. The CDR3 DNA reads TGTGCCAGCAGGCGACAGGGTTCCTATGGCTACACCTTC.